A selection of T cell receptor beta chains follows, all from one sample in a study of cytotoxic CD8 clonotypes in ibrutinib-treated CLL. Sequencing used immunoSEQ multiplex PCR; TCRdb keeps in-frame clones, though not all of them. Here the sample spans about 150,000 clones, over 60% being singletons. The sample in question was PBMCs, obtained after 12 months of ibrutinib treatment. The receptors here all came from a human donor with chronic lymphocytic leukemia. The CDR3 runs from the conserved cysteine through the conserved F or W. Fields, in order: CDR3 protein, CDR3 DNA, J gene, D gene, V gene, clone size. D genes are given only for firm matches. Expanded clones get a size class; other rows say once, few or many, or leave the size out.

CASSLGVSPNTEAFF TGTGCCAGCAGCTTAGGAGTAAGTCCGAACACTGAAGCTTTCTTT TRBJ1-1 . TRBV7-9 .
CASSYGETQYF TGTGCCAGCAGTTACGGGGAGACCCAGTACTTC TRBJ2-5 . TRBV6-1 .
CASSTGTSGRSSYEQYF TGTGCCAGCAGCACCGGGACTAGCGGGAGGAGCTCCTACGAGCAGTACTTC TRBJ2-7 TRBD2 TRBV7-9 .
CASSHISIAKNIQYF TGTGCCAGCAGCCATATCTCCATAGCCAAAAACATTCAGTACTTC TRBJ2-4 . TRBV5-6 .
CASSASDRATEAFF TGTGCCAGCAGTGCGAGTGACAGGGCCACTGAAGCTTTCTTT TRBJ1-1 TRBD1 TRBV27 .
CASSELGQYHYNEQFF TGTGCCAGCAGTGAACTGGGACAGTACCACTACAATGAGCAGTTCTTC TRBJ2-1 TRBD1 TRBV28 .
CASSLGRGPDTQYF TGCGCCAGCAGCTTGGGGAGGGGCCCAGATACGCAGTATTTT TRBJ2-3 . TRBV5-1 .
CASSLEALGTGTNEQFF TGCGCCAGCAGCTTGGAAGCCCTAGGGACAGGGACCAATGAGCAGTTCTTC TRBJ2-1 TRBD1 TRBV5-1 .
CASSRSGIPSHRNEQFF TGTGCCAGCAGTCGTAGTGGGATCCCCTCGCACAGGAATGAGCAGTTCTTC TRBJ2-1 . TRBV9 few
CASSIAVTDTQYF TGTGCCAGCAGCATAGCGGTCACAGATACGCAGTATTTT TRBJ2-3 . TRBV7-9 .
CASGGTRRPHEQYF TGTGCCAGCGGTGGGACTAGACGTCCCCACGAGCAGTACTTC TRBJ2-7 TRBD2 TRBV27 .
CASRSQGFQPQHF TGTGCCAGCAGGAGCCAGGGTTTCCAGCCCCAGCATTTT TRBJ1-5 . TRBV2 few
CASSPQQGEQYF TGTGCCAGCAGTCCCCAGCAGGGCGAGCAGTACTTC TRBJ2-7 . TRBV6-6 .
CASSSPGQNYGYTF TGCGCCAGCAGCTCTCCGGGACAGAACTATGGCTACACCTTC TRBJ1-2 TRBD1 TRBV5-1 few
CASSYGGTGANVLTF TGTGCCAGCAGTTACGGAGGGACAGGGGCCAACGTCCTGACTTTC TRBJ2-6 . TRBV6-5 .
CASSMSRRNNQPQHF TGTGCCAGTAGTATGTCTCGCAGAAACAATCAGCCCCAGCATTTT TRBJ1-5 . TRBV19 .
CATSRDRQETQYF TGTGCCACCTCTCGGGACAGACAAGAGACCCAGTACTTC TRBJ2-5 TRBD1 TRBV6-5 .
CATRTGAITNEKLFF TGTGCCACCAGAACAGGGGCTATAACTAATGAAAAACTGTTTTTT TRBJ1-4 TRBD1 TRBV6-6 .
CAWSVHSSGQETQYF TGTGCCTGGAGTGTACACTCTAGCGGCCAAGAGACCCAGTACTTC TRBJ2-5 TRBD2 TRBV30 .
CASSPSGRASETQYF TGTGCCAGCTCACCGAGCGGGAGGGCCTCTGAGACCCAGTACTTC TRBJ2-5 TRBD2 TRBV18 .
CASSIWEGNEKLFF TGTGCCAGCAGCATCTGGGAGGGTAATGAAAAACTGTTTTTT TRBJ1-4 . TRBV7-9 few
CAWSVRRSGANVLTF TGTGCCTGGAGTGTAAGACGGAGCGGGGCCAACGTCCTGACTTTC TRBJ2-6 . TRBV30 .
CASGLGPTSNQPQHF TGTGCTAGTGGTTTGGGGCCGACTAGCAATCAGCCCCAGCATTTT TRBJ1-5 . TRBV12-5 .
CASKGGHGTGELFF TGTGCCAGCAAGGGGGGGCACGGCACCGGGGAGCTGTTTTTT TRBJ2-2 . TRBV2 .
CASSITGEANEQFF TGTGCCAGTAGTATAACGGGAGAGGCCAATGAGCAGTTCTTC TRBJ2-1 . TRBV19 .
CASSLASGRTDTQYF TGCGCCAGCAGCTTGGCTAGCGGGAGGACAGATACGCAGTATTTT TRBJ2-3 TRBD2 TRBV5-1 .
CASSRFGGQETQYF TGTGCCAGCAGTCGGTTTGGGGGGCAAGAGACCCAGTACTTC TRBJ2-5 . TRBV6-1 .
CAISESGVWLDTQYF TGTGCCATCAGTGAGTCGGGAGTATGGTTAGATACGCAGTATTTT TRBJ2-3 . TRBV10-3 .
CAISGDTRYQETQYF TGTGCCATCAGTGGCGACACTAGGTACCAAGAGACCCAGTACTTC TRBJ2-5 . TRBV10-3 .
CASTGDRNTGELFF TGTGCCAGCACCGGGGACAGAAACACCGGGGAGCTGTTTTTT TRBJ2-2 TRBD1 TRBV27 .
CASWSGRVILSYNEQFF TGTGCCAGTTGGAGCGGGAGGGTCATCCTCTCCTACAATGAGCAGTTCTTC TRBJ2-1 TRBD2 TRBV27 .
CASSQLTTGYYEQYF TGCGCCAGCAGCCAGTTAACGACAGGATACTACGAGCAGTACTTC TRBJ2-7 . TRBV4-1 .
CAWTLTRATGYTF TGTGCCTGGACCCTCACCCGAGCCACTGGCTACACCTTC TRBJ1-2 . TRBV30 few
CASSLLSRPYNEQFF TGTGCCAGCAGTTTATTATCCCGCCCCTACAATGAGCAGTTCTTC TRBJ2-1 . TRBV27 .
CASEGAVNTEAFF TGTGCCAGCGAGGGGGCGGTGAACACTGAAGCTTTCTTT TRBJ1-1 TRBD1 TRBV18 .
CASSLAGIRGEGYGYTF TGTGCCAGCAGCTTAGCGGGAATTCGGGGGGAAGGCTATGGCTACACCTTC TRBJ1-2 . TRBV7-9 .
CASSEGTGTTEAFF TGTGCCAGCAGTGAGGGGACGGGGACGACTGAAGCTTTCTTT TRBJ1-1 . TRBV2 .
CASSYVLAGADEQFF TGTGCCAGCAGCTACGTACTAGCGGGAGCTGATGAGCAGTTCTTC TRBJ2-1 TRBD2 TRBV5-4 .
CASSFSGSSYEQYF TGTGCCAGCAGCTTTAGCGGGAGCTCCTACGAGCAGTACTTC TRBJ2-7 TRBD2 TRBV5-4 once
CASSRGTTGMNTEAFF TGTGCCAGCAGCCGAGGTACCACCGGGATGAACACTGAAGCTTTCTTT TRBJ1-1 . TRBV7-8 .
CASSLNGGQPQHF TGTGCCAGCAGCTTAAACGGGGGTCAGCCCCAGCATTTT TRBJ1-5 . TRBV7-2 few
CASSPTGGVYEQYF TGTGCCAGCTCACCGACAGGGGGCGTTTACGAGCAGTACTTC TRBJ2-7 TRBD1 TRBV18 .
CASSLLSGLTSTDTQYF TGTGCCAGCAGTCTACTATCAGGACTGACTAGCACAGATACGCAGTATTTT TRBJ2-3 . TRBV28 few
CASSARSGEQFF TGTGCCAGCAGCGCAAGGAGTGGTGAGCAGTTCTTC TRBJ2-1 . TRBV9 .
CASSFVRDSKNNEQFF TGTGCCAGCAGCTTTGTTCGGGATTCTAAAAACAATGAGCAGTTCTTC TRBJ2-1 . TRBV5-5 .
CASSPFGPAEGYTF TGTGCCAGCAGTCCCTTCGGACCGGCGGAGGGCTACACCTTC TRBJ1-2 . TRBV27 .
CASSLVGVDYSNQPQHF TGTGCCAGCAGTTTAGTTGGGGTAGACTATAGCAATCAGCCCCAGCATTTT TRBJ1-5 . TRBV27 .
CASSFWGRTDTQYF TGTGCCAGCAGTTTTTGGGGCCGCACAGATACGCAGTATTTT TRBJ2-3 . TRBV27 .
CASSWTVNTEAFF TGTGCCAGCAGCTGGACAGTGAACACTGAAGCTTTCTTT TRBJ1-1 . TRBV5-6 .
CASSPRTGAQETQYF TGTGCCAGCAGTCCCCGGACAGGGGCGCAAGAGACCCAGTACTTC TRBJ2-5 TRBD1 TRBV11-3 .
CATSVNGGAHTEAFF TGTGCCACTTCAGTCAATGGGGGCGCGCACACTGAAGCTTTCTTT TRBJ1-1 . TRBV15 .
CASSPPSGAGEQYF TGTGCCAGCAGCCCCCCCTCCGGGGCGGGCGAGCAGTACTTC TRBJ2-7 . TRBV9 .
CASSLQGGGSGYTF TGTGCCAGCAGCCTTCAGGGGGGTGGCTCTGGCTACACCTTC TRBJ1-2 TRBD1 TRBV7-8 .
CASSFGRQGAVYGYTF TGTGCCAGCAGCTTTGGAAGACAGGGGGCTGTCTATGGCTACACCTTC TRBJ1-2 TRBD1 TRBV7-2 .
CAFHRAPHGYTF TGTGCCTTCCATCGGGCCCCACATGGCTACACCTTC TRBJ1-2 . TRBV30 .
CASSLRGHGFEGYTF TGTGCCAGCAGCCTCCGGGGACACGGTTTTGAGGGCTACACCTTC TRBJ1-2 . TRBV5-8 .
CASSEMGRGQGETQYF TGTGCCAGCAGTGAAATGGGGCGGGGACAGGGGGAGACCCAGTACTTC TRBJ2-5 TRBD1 TRBV25-1 once
CASSLGPSILSGANVLTF TGTGCCAGCAGCTTGGGACCCAGTATACTCTCTGGGGCCAACGTCCTGACTTTC TRBJ2-6 . TRBV7-3 once
CASSFGMGSEQFF TGCGCCAGCAGCTTCGGGATGGGTAGTGAGCAGTTCTTC TRBJ2-1 . TRBV5-1 .